Included here is one TCR beta chain sequence, with context. Its cognate antigen is unknown. Graves' hyperthyroidism was deemed stable absent ophthalmopathy progression within 18 months. Uncontrolled infections, other autoimmune diseases, pregnancy or lactation led to exclusion of patients. In making diagnoses, clinical symptoms, serum thyroxine and TRAb, thyroid ultrasound and orbital computed tomography were all used. This CDR3 is built from 18 residues. From germline, CDR1 is SGHTA and CDR2 FQGNSA. V lost 0 bases to trimming and J lost 5 bases, with 22 bases between them. These data originate in a study of T cells in Graves' hyperthyroidism and ophthalmopathy. It was RNA transcripts that yielded the amplified TCR beta CDR3 regions. The TCR CDR3 first-round RT-PCR relied on the HTBI primer set. TCRdb recomputed calls from the multiplex PCR reads with MiXCR, one row per CDR3 protein. This sample has 560,000 or so distinct CDR3 sequences, with around 46% found just once.

Findings of the study overall: Most thyroid-expanded clonotypes above 0.001 were also found in blood.

This chain connects TRBV7-2 to TRBJ2-5; D possibly corresponds to TRBD2 (7 bases). This TCR derives from a woman between 18 and 29 years old with Graves' hyperthyroidism. Input material: peripheral blood or thyroid tissue (not recorded which). The CDR3 region is CASSLAWGRESPGETQYF. DNA for the CDR3: TGTGCCAGCAGCTTAGCTTGGGGGCGGGAGAGCCCAGGGGAGACCCAGTACTTC.